A selection of T cell receptor beta chains follows, all from one sample in a study of shared clonotypes between healthy human individuals. Clones were sequenced by immunoSEQ multiplex PCR, and TCRdb holds only the in-frame ones, with some missing. This table has approximately 2.5 million clones, about 92% appearing once. Sequencing was done on a sample of naive CD4+ T cells sorted from blood. Every receptor here comes from a man between 18 and 35 years old in good health. Each CDR3 is given with its conserved first and last residue. Each record gives: clone size, J gene, D gene, V gene, CDR3 protein, CDR3 DNA. A D gene is named only where the DNA matches it firmly. Size values are once, few and many counts, or a class for expanded clones, and some rows have none.

>.|TRBJ2-1|.|TRBV13
CASSLEGGPHYNEQFF
TGTGCCAGCAGCTTAGAGGGGGGCCCTCACTACAATGAGCAGTTCTTC
>.|TRBJ1-1|TRBD1|TRBV5-1
CASSLEQGANTEAFF
TGCGCCAGCAGCTTAGAACAGGGGGCGAACACTGAAGCTTTCTTT
>.|TRBJ2-2|.|TRBV10-2
CASSSSGRAGELFF
TGCGCCAGCTCAAGTTCCGGTCGGGCCGGGGAGCTGTTTTTT
>.|TRBJ2-5|.|TRBV2
CASSESAGSGETQYF
TGTGCCAGCAGTGAAAGTGCAGGGAGTGGAGAGACCCAGTACTTC
>.|TRBJ1-5|.|TRBV10-2
CASSEFPKGPQHF
TGCGCCAGCAGTGAGTTCCCCAAAGGGCCCCAGCATTTT
>.|TRBJ2-1|.|TRBV7-2
CASSLGKGYEQFF
TGTGCCAGCAGCTTAGGCAAAGGGTATGAGCAGTTCTTC
>.|TRBJ2-7|TRBD1|TRBV5-1
CASSFGDSFSYEQYF
TGCGCCAGCAGCTTTGGGGACAGTTTCTCCTACGAGCAGTACTTC
>.|TRBJ2-2|.|TRBV9
CASSSVAVKLATGELFF
TGTGCCAGCAGCTCCGTCGCGGTCAAGTTGGCCACCGGGGAGCTGTTTTTT
>.|TRBJ2-3|.|TRBV19
CASSIAGVGTDTQYF
TGTGCCAGTAGTATAGCGGGAGTTGGCACAGATACGCAGTATTTT
>.|TRBJ1-2|.|TRBV6-1
CASSEGGSYGYTF
TGTGCCAGCAGTGAGGGGGGGTCCTATGGCTACACCTTC
>.|TRBJ2-5|TRBD2|TRBV6-6
CASSYPERGSETQYF
TGTGCCAGCAGTTACCCGGAGCGGGGATCCGAGACCCAGTACTTC
>.|TRBJ1-2|TRBD1|TRBV5-6
CASSLFDRANYGYTF
TGTGCCAGCAGCTTGTTTGACAGGGCAAACTATGGCTACACCTTC
>.|TRBJ2-7|TRBD1|TRBV7-3
CASSLTGTALYEQYF
TGTGCCAGCAGCTTGACCGGGACAGCGCTCTACGAGCAGTACTTC
>.|TRBJ2-1|TRBD1|TRBV11-2
CASRPDRPLPNEQFF
TGTGCCAGCAGACCGGACAGGCCCCTTCCCAATGAGCAGTTCTTC
>.|TRBJ2-7|.|TRBV2
CASSEQGTDYEQYF
TGTGCCAGCAGTGAACAGGGAACTGACTACGAGCAGTACTTC
>.|TRBJ2-3|TRBD2|TRBV5-1
CASSLLRGAVDTQYF
TGCGCCAGCAGCTTGTTGCGGGGGGCGGTAGATACGCAGTATTTT
>.|TRBJ1-1|.|TRBV2
CASKDRTSQTAEAFF
TGTGCCAGCAAGGACCGGACATCCCAAACGGCTGAAGCTTTCTTT
>.|TRBJ2-3|.|TRBV5-6
CASSLAPAGISADTQYF
TGTGCCAGCAGCTTGGCCCCGGCAGGGATTAGCGCAGATACGCAGTATTTT
>.|TRBJ2-5|.|TRBV7-2
CASSRRTPRGETQYF
TGTGCCAGCAGCCGAAGGACCCCCCGCGGAGAGACCCAGTACTTC
>.|TRBJ2-1|.|TRBV4-1
CASQGKDVGNEQFF
TGCGCCAGCCAGGGTAAAGATGTAGGCAATGAGCAGTTCTTC
>.|TRBJ2-1|.|TRBV7-2
CASSPKWSGNEQFF
TGTGCCAGCAGCCCCAAATGGAGCGGGAATGAGCAGTTCTTC
>.|TRBJ2-2|TRBD1|TRBV6-1
CASQTGQPNTGELFF
TGTGCCAGCCAAACGGGACAGCCGAACACCGGGGAGCTGTTTTTT
>.|TRBJ1-2|.|TRBV27
CASSQVLGRQGYGYTF
TGTGCCAGCAGCCAAGTATTAGGGAGGCAAGGGTATGGCTACACCTTC
>.|TRBJ2-5|TRBD1|TRBV28
CASSSAGGLETQYF
TGTGCCAGCAGTTCGGCAGGGGGCCTAGAGACCCAGTACTTC
>.|TRBJ2-5|.|TRBV9
CASSRSGAGRRFEETQYF
TGTGCCAGCAGCCGGTCCGGGGCAGGGAGGAGATTTGAAGAGACCCAGTACTTC
>.|TRBJ2-7|.|TRBV6-1
CASRSPSYEQYF
TGTGCCAGCAGGTCCCCCTCCTACGAGCAGTACTTC
>once|TRBJ2-2|.|TRBV5-1
CASSPRDTTTGELFF
TGCGCCAGCAGCCCCCGGGACACCACCACCGGGGAGCTGTTTTTT
>once|TRBJ2-1|TRBD2|TRBV10-3
CAGGTSGTHEQFF
TGTGCCGGCGGGACTAGCGGGACCCATGAGCAGTTCTTC
>.|TRBJ2-7|TRBD2|TRBV10-3
CAISEKGLAAYEQYF
TGTGCCATCAGTGAGAAGGGACTAGCGGCCTACGAGCAGTACTTC
>.|TRBJ1-1|.|TRBV28
CASSLGQGNTEAFF
TGTGCCAGCAGTTTAGGCCAGGGGAACACTGAAGCTTTCTTT
>.|TRBJ1-2|.|TRBV7-2
CASAIGVGYTF
TGTGCCAGCGCCATAGGGGTCGGCTACACCTTC
>.|TRBJ2-7|TRBD2|TRBV18
CASSTIGFPGLREQYF
TGTGCCAGCTCAACAATAGGATTCCCGGGACTACGAGAGCAGTACTTC
>.|TRBJ1-1|.|TRBV5-1
CASRDRGFTEAFF
TGCGCCAGCAGAGACCGGGGTTTCACTGAAGCTTTCTTT
>.|TRBJ1-1|.|TRBV7-8
CASSLVFTNTEAFF
TGTGCCAGCAGCTTAGTCTTCACGAACACTGAAGCTTTCTTT
>.|TRBJ2-5|.|TRBV10-3
CAISLGIGDQETQYF
TGTGCCATCAGCCTGGGGATTGGGGATCAAGAGACCCAGTACTTC
>.|TRBJ2-3|.|TRBV2
CASRETGVRTDTQYF
TGTGCCAGCAGGGAGACAGGAGTACGCACAGATACGCAGTATTTT
>.|TRBJ1-2|TRBD1|TRBV27
CASSLSRTGGMYTF
TGTGCCAGCAGTTTATCACGGACAGGGGGCATGTACACCTTC
>.|TRBJ2-1|.|TRBV5-6
CASSLFGGEQFF
TGTGCCAGCAGCTTGTTCGGCGGTGAGCAGTTCTTC
>.|TRBJ2-3|TRBD2|TRBV11-2
CASILLDSGVTDTQYF
TGTGCCAGCATCCTATTAGATAGCGGGGTCACAGATACGCAGTATTTT
>.|TRBJ1-3|.|TRBV5-6
CASSFGQGKGNTIYF
TGTGCCAGCAGCTTCGGCCAGGGGAAAGGAAACACCATATATTTT
>.|TRBJ2-5|TRBD2|TRBV5-4
CASSLGTRDETQYF
TGTGCCAGCAGCTTAGGGACTAGAGACGAGACCCAGTACTTC
>.|TRBJ1-1|TRBD1|TRBV9
CASSVGTGGRFTEAFF
TGTGCCAGCAGCGTAGGGACAGGGGGCAGGTTTACTGAAGCTTTCTTT
>.|TRBJ2-5|.|TRBV21-1
CASSSTGDPSEETQYF
TGTGCCAGCAGTTCCACAGGGGACCCATCAGAAGAGACCCAGTACTTC
>.|TRBJ2-7|.|TRBV7-2
CASSLRTPPYEQYF
TGTGCCAGCAGCTTACGGACCCCTCCCTACGAGCAGTACTTC
>.|TRBJ2-2|TRBD1|TRBV27
CASSRQGAGTGELFF
TGTGCCAGTTCCAGACAGGGGGCAGGCACCGGGGAGCTGTTTTTT
>.|TRBJ2-3|.|TRBV19
CASKVGTDTQYF
TGTGCCAGTAAGGTAGGCACAGATACGCAGTATTTT
>.|TRBJ1-1|.|TRBV28
CASTEQPNTEAFF
TGTGCCAGCACAGAACAGCCGAACACTGAAGCTTTCTTT
>.|TRBJ2-5|TRBD2|TRBV7-2
CASSLGKRGGQFQETQYF
TGTGCCAGCAGCTTAGGGAAGCGGGGGGGCCAGTTTCAAGAGACCCAGTACTTC
>.|TRBJ2-5|.|TRBV11-2
CASSSTHRETQYF
TGTGCCAGCAGCTCTACACACAGGGAGACCCAGTACTTC
>.|TRBJ2-5|.|TRBV27
CASSLGPKRETQYF
TGTGCCAGCAGTTTAGGACCGAAACGCGAGACCCAGTACTTC
>.|TRBJ2-5|.|TRBV19
CASSRTSLQETQYF
TGTGCCAGTAGTCGGACATCTTTACAAGAGACCCAGTACTTC
>.|TRBJ1-6|.|TRBV28
CASTWGASPLHF
TGTGCCAGCACCTGGGGAGCTTCACCCCTCCACTTT
>.|TRBJ2-2|.|TRBV7-9
CASSLVPKGQHTGELFF
TGTGCCAGCAGCTTAGTGCCAAAGGGACAACACACCGGGGAGCTGTTTTTT
>.|TRBJ2-5|.|TRBV7-9
CASSLVYQGRLRELAQYF
TGTGCCAGCAGCTTAGTATACCAGGGGCGGCTAAGGGAGCTAGCCCAGTACTTC
>.|TRBJ2-5|TRBD2|TRBV10-3
CAISPGLAGGQETQYF
TGTGCCATCAGTCCCGGACTAGCGGGAGGTCAAGAGACCCAGTACTTC
>.|TRBJ1-2|TRBD1|TRBV5-1
CASSRTGGAEGYTF
TGCGCCAGCAGCAGGACAGGGGGCGCAGAGGGCTACACCTTC
>.|TRBJ2-7|.|TRBV6-1
CASDRSSYEQYF
TGTGCCAGTGACAGAAGCTCCTACGAGCAGTACTTC
>.|TRBJ1-1|.|TRBV13
CASSPTLNTEAFF
TGTGCCAGCAGCCCAACACTGAACACTGAAGCTTTCTTT
>.|TRBJ2-1|TRBD2|TRBV12-5
CASGAYSLLAGDYNEQFF
TGTGCTAGTGGTGCCTATTCGCTACTAGCGGGAGACTACAATGAGCAGTTCTTC
>.|TRBJ1-1|.|TRBV18
CASSPPTGRTEAFF
TGTGCCAGCTCACCACCTACAGGGAGGACTGAAGCTTTCTTT